A selection of T cell receptor beta chains follows, all from one sample in a study of shared T cell receptors in the human thymus. Repertoires were generated with immunoSEQ multiplex PCR, while TCRdb's copy carries only in-frame clones and drops some. The sample includes about 500,000 clones, more than 75% of them seen just once. These data are also associated with another study on human thymus T cells.

Sequences were obtained from thymocytes. Receptor source: a boy in the first two years of life with a congenital heart defect. Both conserved end residues are part of each CDR3. Fields, in order: V gene, clone size, D gene, J gene, CDR3 length, CDR3 DNA, CDR3 protein. A D gene is named only where the DNA matches it firmly. Only some rows state a clone size, as once, few, many or a class for expanded clones.

V gene: TRBV7-9; clone size: NA; D gene: TRBD1; J gene: TRBJ2-7; CDR3 length: 14; CDR3 DNA: TGTGCCAGCAGCATGGGACAGGGGGGCTACGAGCAGTACTTC; CDR3 protein: CASSMGQGGYEQYF
V gene: TRBV4-2; clone size: NA; D gene: TRBD1; J gene: TRBJ2-7; CDR3 length: 16; CDR3 DNA: TGTGCCAGCAGCCAAGCTCCGGGACAGAATTCCTACGAGCAGTACTTC; CDR3 protein: CASSQAPGQNSYEQYF
V gene: TRBV30; clone size: once; D gene: NA; J gene: TRBJ2-7; CDR3 length: 16; CDR3 DNA: TGTGCCTGGAGTTTTTCAGGGTTGGGTAGGGTCTACGAGCAGTACTTC; CDR3 protein: CAWSFSGLGRVYEQYF
V gene: TRBV18; clone size: NA; D gene: NA; J gene: TRBJ2-7; CDR3 length: 15; CDR3 DNA: TGTGCCAGCTCTCTCTCCCGGAGGAGGTCCTACGAGCAGTACTTC; CDR3 protein: CASSLSRRRSYEQYF
V gene: TRBV29-1; clone size: NA; D gene: NA; J gene: TRBJ1-4; CDR3 length: 14; CDR3 DNA: TGCAGCGCGCCACTGGCAGGGTCCAATGAAAAACTGTTTTTT; CDR3 protein: CSAPLAGSNEKLFF
V gene: TRBV7-6; clone size: once; D gene: TRBD1; J gene: TRBJ2-7; CDR3 length: 15; CDR3 DNA: TGTGCCAGCAGCTTAGAGACAGGGAAATCCTACGAGCAGTACTTC; CDR3 protein: CASSLETGKSYEQYF
V gene: TRBV28; clone size: NA; D gene: TRBD1; J gene: TRBJ2-3; CDR3 length: 15; CDR3 DNA: TGTGCCAGCAGTCCGGGACAGAGCTGCACAGATACGCAGTATTTT; CDR3 protein: CASSPGQSCTDTQYF
V gene: TRBV7-9; clone size: NA; D gene: NA; J gene: TRBJ1-3; CDR3 length: 18; CDR3 DNA: TGTGCCAGCAGCTCCGACGGGCTAGGGCCGAGGGATCCGAACACCATATATTTT; CDR3 protein: CASSSDGLGPRDPNTIYF
V gene: TRBV29-1; clone size: NA; D gene: NA; J gene: TRBJ1-1; CDR3 length: 12; CDR3 DNA: TGCAGCGTTGAAGTACATCGGGACACGTCTTTCTTT; CDR3 protein: CSVEVHRDTSFF
V gene: TRBV4-1; clone size: NA; D gene: TRBD2; J gene: TRBJ2-5; CDR3 length: 16; CDR3 DNA: TGCGCCAGCAGCCAAGATGGACGGGAGGGTCGGGAGACCCAGTACTTC; CDR3 protein: CASSQDGREGRETQYF
V gene: TRBV12-5; clone size: NA; D gene: TRBD2; J gene: TRBJ2-1; CDR3 length: 16; CDR3 DNA: TGTGCTAGTGGTTCGAGAGCGGGAGCGAGGTCGAATGAGCAGTTCTTC; CDR3 protein: CASGSRAGARSNEQFF
V gene: TRBV27; clone size: few; D gene: NA; J gene: TRBJ1-1; CDR3 length: 13; CDR3 DNA: TGTGCCAGCAGTTTTGGGCAGTACACTGAAGCTTTCTTT; CDR3 protein: CASSFGQYTEAFF
V gene: TRBV30; clone size: NA; D gene: TRBD1; J gene: TRBJ1-5; CDR3 length: 17; CDR3 DNA: TGTGCCTGGAGTGTAAGAGAGGACAGGGGATTCCTTGGGCCCCAGCATTTT; CDR3 protein: CAWSVREDRGFLGPQHF
V gene: TRBV5-6; clone size: once; D gene: NA; J gene: TRBJ2-3; CDR3 length: 16; CDR3 DNA: TGTGCCAGCAGCTTGGAGGCCGGCGGTAGCACAGATACGCAGTATTTT; CDR3 protein: CASSLEAGGSTDTQYF
V gene: TRBV29-1; clone size: NA; D gene: NA; J gene: TRBJ1-1; CDR3 length: 12; CDR3 DNA: TGCAGCGTTGGTCCGGAGGACACTGAAGCTTTCTTT; CDR3 protein: CSVGPEDTEAFF
V gene: TRBV27; clone size: NA; D gene: TRBD1; J gene: TRBJ1-2; CDR3 length: 16; CDR3 DNA: TGTGCCAGCAATCCGACAGGGGAGAAGGGGAACTATGGCTACACCTTC; CDR3 protein: CASNPTGEKGNYGYTF